This T cell receptor (beta chain) was profiled in a study of liver allograft versus peripheral blood T cells. Background on the study: In transplanted livers, T cell receptor repertoires were compared with those found in the recipients' peripheral blood.

Germline V gene lookup returns CDR1 DFQATT and CDR2 SNEGSKA (reference sequence). Trimming took 1 base from V and 9 from J, leaving 25 bases between them. The CDR3 is 17 amino acids. A single record per CDR3 protein comes from TCRdb applying MiXCR to the reads. The sample shows under 4,500 distinct CDR3 sequences, more than 15% of them seen only once. The chain employs TRBV20-1 and TRBJ1-5; D ambiguous. The origin of this receptor is a human patient who had a liver transplant. Some T cells may trace back to the graft donor. CDR3 sequence: CSARGYEEGPLAGPQHF. Here the CDR3 DNA reads TGCAGTGCTAGAGGTTATGAGGAGGGCCCGCTCGCTGGGCCCCAGCATTTT.